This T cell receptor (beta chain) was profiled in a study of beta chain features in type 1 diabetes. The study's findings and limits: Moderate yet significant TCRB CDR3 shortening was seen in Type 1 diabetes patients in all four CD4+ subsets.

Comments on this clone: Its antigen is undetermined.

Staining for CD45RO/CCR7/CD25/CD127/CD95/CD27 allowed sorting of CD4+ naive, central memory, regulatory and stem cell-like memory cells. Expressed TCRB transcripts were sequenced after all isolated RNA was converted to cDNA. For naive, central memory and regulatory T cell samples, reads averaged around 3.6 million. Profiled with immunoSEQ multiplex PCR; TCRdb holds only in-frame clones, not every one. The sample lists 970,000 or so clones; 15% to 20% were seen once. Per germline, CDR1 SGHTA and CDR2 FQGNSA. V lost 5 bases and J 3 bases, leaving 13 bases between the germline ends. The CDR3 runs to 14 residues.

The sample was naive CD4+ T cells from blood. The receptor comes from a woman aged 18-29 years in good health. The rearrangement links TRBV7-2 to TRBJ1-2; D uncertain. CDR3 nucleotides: TGTGCCAGCAGCAAAACGGGAGATTACTATGGCTACACCTTC. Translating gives CASSKTGDYYGYTF.